The 15 T cell receptor beta chains reported below all come from one sample, sequenced in a study of breast tumors, draining lymph nodes, adjacent tissues. TCRdb analysed the multiplex PCR reads with MiXCR anew, one entry per CDR3 protein. The repertoire includes about 100,000 distinct CDR3 sequences, approximately 21% of them detected once, and more than 0.9% sits in the top ten. Breast cancer patients provided tissue from their axillary draining lymph nodes. Sequencing was done on a sample of axillary lymph node tissue. Receptor source: a female donor with breast cancer. Some clones in this sample may be carry-over from other donors' samples.

Many counts were recorded for this clonotype. This chain connects TRBV20-1 to TRBJ2-7; 8 bases line up with TRBD1. Germline CDR1 and CDR2: DFQATT and SNEGSKA (reference sequence). This CDR3 comprises 12 residues. V was clipped by 6 bases and J by 2 bases; unmatched bases: 3. CDR3 coding DNA: TGCAGTGCGTCGGACAGGGCCTACGAGCAGTACTTC. Amino acid sequence: CSASDRAYEQYF.

Here the CDR3 reads CASSVEAGSPNEAFF. Here the CDR3 DNA reads TGTGCCAGCAGCGTAGAGGCAGGCAGCCCTAATGAAGCTTTCTTT. The chain has TRBV9 and TRBJ1-1; D uncertain. From germline, CDR1 is SGDLS and CDR2 YYNGEE. Deletions cut 0 bases from V and 7 bases from J, with 16 bases between. The CDR3 contains 15 residues.

A remark on this clonotype: A junction boundary mismatches the germline segment, possibly from a read error. The chain recombines TRBV5-4 with TRBJ2-7; the match to TRBD1 covers 9 bases. Germline V gene sequence: CDR1 SGHNT, CDR2 YYREEE (reference sequence). CDR3 length: 15 residues. The CDR3 loop reads CANSLPGQGPYEQHF. The DNA of the CDR3 is TGTGCCAACAGCCTTCCGGGACAGGGTCCCTACGAGCAGCACTTC.

This clonotype appeared many times. This chain links TRBV5-1 with TRBJ2-7; 7 bases agree with TRBD2. CDR1 is SGHRS and CDR2 is YFSETQ in the germline V gene. CDR3 length: 14 amino acids. J gave up 5 bases and V 1 base, and 6 bases lay outside the gene matches. CDR3 in amino acids: CASSLTAGSDEQYF. The CDR3, as DNA: TGCGCCAGCAGCTTGACAGCGGGGTCTGACGAGCAGTACTTC.

V usage is TRBV15 and J usage is TRBJ1-1; D unclear. V was shortened by 0 bases and J by 2 bases, with 10 bases between the two germline ends. This CDR3 has 15 amino acids. Germline assignment: CDR1 LNHNV and CDR2 YYDKDF (reference sequence). The DNA for the CDR3 is TGTGCCACCAGCAGAGATAAGGGCTTTAACACTGAAGCTTTCTTT. This gives the protein CATSRDKGFNTEAFF.

This clonotype was counted between two and nine times. With a much larger clone just one base away, this may be a read error. Here the CDR3 reads CASSSRDRYYSEQFF. The CDR3 bases are TGTGCCAGCAGCTCCCGGGACAGGTACTACAGTGAGCAGTTCTTC. V usage is TRBV7-9 and J usage is TRBJ2-1, with 8 bases that match TRBD1. Germline V gene sequence: CDR1 SEHNR, CDR2 FQNEAQ (reference sequence). CDR3 size: 15 residues.

This clonotype was found many times. This sequence joins TRBV30 and TRBJ1-6, with 9 bases that match TRBD1. Germline assignment: CDR1 GTSNPN and CDR2 SVGIG (reference sequence). This CDR3 region has 15 residues. Unmatched junction bases numbered 8, after V lost 2 bases and J lost 9 bases. Here the CDR3 reads CAWSLTGGSVSPLHF. CDR3 nucleotides: TGTGCCTGGAGTTTAACAGGGGGCTCAGTTTCACCCCTCCACTTT.

This clonotype was found many times. This chain uses TRBV7-2 with TRBJ2-3, with 8 bases aligning to TRBD2. The germline V gene encodes CDR1 SGHTA and CDR2 FQGNSA. Trimming took 2 bases from V and 1 from J; bases not matched to a gene: 5. The CDR3 loop spans 16 amino acids. The CDR3 DNA reads as TGTGCCAGCAGCTTATGGAGCGGGGGCGGCACAGATACGCAGTATTTT. Translating it yields CASSLWSGGGTDTQYF. Complete variable domain (other parts from reference TRBV7-2 and TRBJ2-3): GAGVSQSPSNKVTEKGKDVELRCDPISGHTALYWYRQSLGQGLEFLIYFQGNSAPDKSGLPSDRFSAERTGGSVSTLTIQRTQQEDSAVYLCASSLWSGGGTDTQYFGPGTRLTVL.

The genes are TRBV5-1 and TRBJ1-1; unclear D gene. The germline V and J ends were trimmed by 0 bases and 6 bases, with 15 bases remaining between them. Germline V CDR1 and CDR2: SGHRS, YFSETQ. The CDR3 sequence is 15 residues long. The CDR3 here is CASSLERGMVPEAFF. In DNA form, the CDR3 reads TGCGCCAGCAGCTTGGAGCGGGGTATGGTCCCTGAAGCTTTCTTT.

This clonotype was seen many times. Compared with germline, one end of the junction differs, possibly owing to a read error. The chain uses TRBV7-7 and TRBJ2-2; tentative D call: TRBD1 (6 bases). Germline CDR1 and CDR2: SSHAT and FNYEAQ (reference sequence). This CDR3 is built from 15 residues. CDR3 DNA sequence: TGTGCTAGCAGCTTAAGCAGGGGTAGTGGCGGGGAGCTGTTTTTT. The encoded protein is CASSLSRGSGGELFF.

V is TRBV3-1 and J is TRBJ1-6; D unresolved. In germline, CDR1 is LGHDT, CDR2 YNNKEL (reference sequence). This CDR3 is 15 amino acids long. Trimming shortened V by 4 bases and J by 6 bases, and 13 bases separated the two germline ends. The CDR3: CASSPRTGPNSPLHF. CDR3 coding DNA: TGTGCCAGCAGCCCCCGGACGGGTCCTAATTCACCCCTCCACTTT.

This clonotype has ten or more counts. The rearrangement joins TRBV3-1 to TRBJ2-1, with D perhaps TRBD2 (5 bases). Germline CDR1 is LGHDT and CDR2 is YNNKEL (reference sequence). The CDR3 is 13 amino acids. Between the trimmed V and J ends, which lost 4 bases and 5 bases, there was a span of 9 bases. The CDR3 loop is CASSRSGDNEQFF. DNA of the CDR3: TGTGCCAGCAGCCGTTCCGGGGACAATGAGCAGTTCTTC.

This clonotype was picked up many times. CDR3 DNA sequence: TGTGCCAGCAGTCCGCAGGGGGCGACTAATGAAAAACTGTTTTTT. Protein product: CASSPQGATNEKLFF. V gene TRBV12-3 or TRBV12-4 combines with J gene TRBJ1-4; 8 nucleotides align to TRBD1. CDR3 size: 15 residues. The ends lost 5 bases at V and 2 bases at J; junction bases unmatched: 4.

This rearrangement joins TRBV12-3 or TRBV12-4 to TRBJ2-1, with a tentative D call TRBD2 (6 bases). CDR3 length: 13 residues. Trimming left V 7 bases short and J 8 bases short, with 15 bases between. CDR3 amino acids: CASNQLREDEQFF. In nucleotides, the CDR3 is TGTGCCAGCAACCAGCTAAGGGAGGATGAGCAGTTCTTC.

This clonotype appeared many times. The chain joins TRBV19 to TRBJ2-1; a weak D match, TRBD2 (6 bases). The germline CDR1 and CDR2 sequences are LNHDA and SQIVND (reference sequence). V was trimmed by 7 bases and J by 4 bases, leaving 14 bases between them. The CDR3 totals 14 residues. CDR3 coding DNA: TGTGCCAGTACGGAGGGAGTCTCATACAATGAGCAGTTCTTC. Translated: CASTEGVSYNEQFF.